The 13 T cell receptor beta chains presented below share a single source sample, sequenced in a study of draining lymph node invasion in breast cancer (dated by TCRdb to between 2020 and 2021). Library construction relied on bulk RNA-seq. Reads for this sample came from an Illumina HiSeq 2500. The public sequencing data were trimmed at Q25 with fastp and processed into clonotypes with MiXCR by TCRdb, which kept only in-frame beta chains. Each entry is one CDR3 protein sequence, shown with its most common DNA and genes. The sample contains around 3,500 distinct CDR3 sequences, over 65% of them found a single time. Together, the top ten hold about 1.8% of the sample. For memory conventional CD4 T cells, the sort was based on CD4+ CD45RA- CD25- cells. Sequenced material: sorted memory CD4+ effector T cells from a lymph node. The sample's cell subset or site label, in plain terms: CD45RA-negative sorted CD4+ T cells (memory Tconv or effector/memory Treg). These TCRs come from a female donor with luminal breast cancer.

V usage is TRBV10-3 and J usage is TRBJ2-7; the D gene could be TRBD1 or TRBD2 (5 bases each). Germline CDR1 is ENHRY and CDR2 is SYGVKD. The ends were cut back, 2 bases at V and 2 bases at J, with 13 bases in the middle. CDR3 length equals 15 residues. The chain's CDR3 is CAISERGTETYEQYF. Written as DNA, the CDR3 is TGTGCCATCAGTGAGCGAGGGACGGAAACCTACGAGCAGTACTTC.

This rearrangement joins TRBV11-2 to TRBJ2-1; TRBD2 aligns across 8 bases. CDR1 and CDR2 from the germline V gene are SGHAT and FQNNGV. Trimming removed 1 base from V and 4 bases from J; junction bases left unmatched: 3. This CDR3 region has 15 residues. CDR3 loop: CASSLGSGGYNEQFF. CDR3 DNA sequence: TGTGCCAGCAGCTTAGGGAGCGGGGGTTACAATGAGCAGTTCTTC.

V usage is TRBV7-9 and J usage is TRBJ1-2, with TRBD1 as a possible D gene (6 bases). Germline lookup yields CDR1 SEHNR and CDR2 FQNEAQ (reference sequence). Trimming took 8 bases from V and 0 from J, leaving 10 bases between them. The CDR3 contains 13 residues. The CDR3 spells CASGGSTNYGYTF. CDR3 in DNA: TGTGCCAGCGGGGGCAGTACTAACTATGGCTACACCTTC.

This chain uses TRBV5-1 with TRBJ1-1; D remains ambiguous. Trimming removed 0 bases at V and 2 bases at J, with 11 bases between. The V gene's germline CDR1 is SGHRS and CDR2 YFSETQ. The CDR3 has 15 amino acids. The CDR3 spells CASSLGMSSNTEAFF. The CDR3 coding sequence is TGCGCCAGCAGCTTGGGTATGTCCTCCAACACTGAAGCTTTCTTT.

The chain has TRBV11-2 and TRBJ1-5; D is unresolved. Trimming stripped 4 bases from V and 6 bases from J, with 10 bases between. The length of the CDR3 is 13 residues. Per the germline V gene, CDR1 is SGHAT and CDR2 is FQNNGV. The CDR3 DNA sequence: TGTGCCAGCAGCTGGCTCGCGGGTCAGCCCCAGCATTTT. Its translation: CASSWLAGQPQHF.

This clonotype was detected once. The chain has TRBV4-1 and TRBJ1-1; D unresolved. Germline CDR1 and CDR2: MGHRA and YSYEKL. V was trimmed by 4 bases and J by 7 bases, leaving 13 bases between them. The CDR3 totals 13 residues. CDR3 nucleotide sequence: TGCGCCAGCAGCCTCGAGATCCGGGGTGAAGCTTTCTTT. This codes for CASSLEIRGEAFF.

CDR3 protein: CASSAHRASHSGANVLTF. The CDR3 coding sequence is TGTGCCAGCAGCGCCCACAGGGCGTCTCACTCTGGGGCCAACGTCCTGACTTTC. The J gene is TRBJ2-6, the V gene TRBV21-1; the table's D call of TRBD1 was not tested on the DNA. TRBV21-1 is deemed a pseudogene. The CDR3 extends over 18 amino acids.

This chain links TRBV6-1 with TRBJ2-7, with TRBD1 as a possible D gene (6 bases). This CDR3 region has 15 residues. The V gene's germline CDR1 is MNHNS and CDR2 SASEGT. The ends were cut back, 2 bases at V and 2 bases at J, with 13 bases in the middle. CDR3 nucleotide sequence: TGTGCCAGCAGTGAACGAACAGGGACCCCCTACGAGCAGTACTTC. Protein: CASSERTGTPYEQYF.

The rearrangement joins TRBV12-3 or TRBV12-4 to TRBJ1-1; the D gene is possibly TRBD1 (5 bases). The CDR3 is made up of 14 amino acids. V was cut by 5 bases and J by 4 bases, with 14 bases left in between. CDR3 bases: TGTGCCAGCAGTCCGGGGGACCTCCGCACTGAAGCTTTCTTT. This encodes CASSPGDLRTEAFF.

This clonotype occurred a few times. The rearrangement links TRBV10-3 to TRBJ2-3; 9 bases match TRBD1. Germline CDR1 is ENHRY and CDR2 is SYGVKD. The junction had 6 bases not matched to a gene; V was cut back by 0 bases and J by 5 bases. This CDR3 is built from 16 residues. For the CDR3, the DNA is TGTGCCATCAGTGAGTCAATGGGACAGGGTCGAGATACGCAGTATTTT. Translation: CAISESMGQGRDTQYF.

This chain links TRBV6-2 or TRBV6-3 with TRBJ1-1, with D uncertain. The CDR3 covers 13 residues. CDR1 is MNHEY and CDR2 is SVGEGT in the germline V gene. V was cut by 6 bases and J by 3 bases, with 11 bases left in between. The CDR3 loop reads CASRAEFDTEAFF. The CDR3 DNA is TGTGCCAGCAGGGCAGAGTTTGACACTGAAGCTTTCTTT.

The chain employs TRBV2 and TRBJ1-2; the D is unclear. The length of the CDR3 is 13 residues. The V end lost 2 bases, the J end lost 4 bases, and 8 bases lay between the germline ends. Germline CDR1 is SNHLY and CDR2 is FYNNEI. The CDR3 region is CASSEHPSYGYTF. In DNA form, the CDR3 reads TGTGCCAGCAGTGAACACCCAAGCTATGGCTACACCTTC.

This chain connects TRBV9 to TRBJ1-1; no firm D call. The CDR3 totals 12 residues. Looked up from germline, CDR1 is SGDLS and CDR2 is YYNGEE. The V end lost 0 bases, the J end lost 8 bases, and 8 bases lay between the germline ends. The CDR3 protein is CASSVGLGEAFF. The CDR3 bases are TGTGCCAGCAGCGTAGGGCTGGGAGAAGCTTTCTTT.